The 2 T cell receptor beta chains listed next were all sequenced from one sample in a study of T cell clones after liver transplantation (dated by TCRdb to between 2019 and 2020). The sample's time point label is to be understood as: pre-transplant. The method behind the library was the immunoSEQ multiplex PCR assay. The table comes from immuneACCESS by way of TCRdb, which keeps in-frame sequences with V and J called. Part of the clones is missing from these tables; in studies checked, under half for an unresolved V gene and the rest for unknown reasons. This sample lists tens of thousands of clones; 65% to 75% were detected once. The ten biggest clones cover 15% of the sample. The sample consisted of CD4+ T cells from blood, taken before liver transplant. These TCRs come from a human donor who received a liver transplant.

The sample holds many counts of this clone. J is TRBJ2-1 and V is TRBV5-1, with D maybe TRBD2 (5 bases). V lost 0 bases and J 5 bases, leaving 6 bases between the germline ends. This CDR3 has 13 amino acids. CDR1 is SGHRS, CDR2 YFSETQ, per germline. The CDR3 loop reads CASSLAGNNEQFF. The DNA of the CDR3 is TGCGCCAGCAGCTTGGCCGGGAACAATGAGCAGTTCTTC. The full variable domain, completed using reference TRBV5-1 and TRBJ2-1, is KAGVTQTPRYLIKTRGQQVTLSCSPISGHRSVSWYQQTPGQGLQFLFEYFSETQRNKGNFPGRFSGRQFSNSRSEMNVSTLELGDSALYLCASSLAGNNEQFFGPGTRLTVL.

The V and J genes are TRBV5-6 and TRBJ1-2; D remains ambiguous. V gave up 4 bases and J gave up 2 bases, with 24 bases separating them. Germline assignment: CDR1 SGHDT and CDR2 YYEEEE. The CDR3 length is 18 residues. Here the CDR3 reads CASSETLDFEDRNYGYTF. The CDR3, as DNA: TGTGCCAGCAGCGAAACTCTGGACTTCGAGGATAGGAACTATGGCTACACCTTC.